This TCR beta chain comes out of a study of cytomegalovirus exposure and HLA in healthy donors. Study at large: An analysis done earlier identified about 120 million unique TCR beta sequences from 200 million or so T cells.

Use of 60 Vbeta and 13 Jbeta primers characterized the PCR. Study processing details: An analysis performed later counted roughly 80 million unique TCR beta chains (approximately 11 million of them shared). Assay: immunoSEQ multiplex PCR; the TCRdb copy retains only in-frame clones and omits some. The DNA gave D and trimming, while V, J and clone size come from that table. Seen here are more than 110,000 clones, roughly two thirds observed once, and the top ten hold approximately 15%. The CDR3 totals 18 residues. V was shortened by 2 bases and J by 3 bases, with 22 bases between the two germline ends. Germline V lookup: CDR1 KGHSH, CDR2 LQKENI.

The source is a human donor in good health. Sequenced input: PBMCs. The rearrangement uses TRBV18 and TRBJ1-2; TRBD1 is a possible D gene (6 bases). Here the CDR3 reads CASSPADSRKDPYYGYTF. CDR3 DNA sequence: TGTGCCAGCTCACCAGCGGACAGCCGAAAAGACCCCTACTATGGCTACACCTTC.